The following is a T cell receptor (beta chain) sequence with its context. Its antigen is undetermined. Germline lookup yields CDR1 MNHNS and CDR2 SASEGT. V lost 1 base to trimming and J lost 2 bases; unmatched junction nucleotides: 7. The CDR3 spans 16 residues. This sample was included in a study of regulatory and conventional T cells in RAG deficiency. Findings of the study overall: In Omenn syndrome, Treg and Tconv repertoires overlapped >75%. Other subsets showed about 10-fold reductions, but Treg unique TCR beta sequences fell roughly 96-fold in these patients.

The sorted conventional CD4+ T cells were CD25-low and CD127-high, with genomic DNA sequenced. This table comes from immunoSEQ multiplex PCR, and its TCRdb copy is limited to in-frame clones, with some not included. The sample has more than 40,000 clones, approximately 90% seen once; the top ten hold about 0.5%. The same sample was also studied in work on regulatory T cells. That paper states: Primers: 52 TRBV forward and 13 TRBJ reverse.

The clonotype was recovered from a human donor in good health. Sequencing was performed on CD4+ effector T cells sorted from blood. V is TRBV6-1 and J is TRBJ2-7; 8 bases align to TRBD1. CDR3 sequence: CASSEGEGTGPYEQYF. CDR3 sequence (DNA): TGTGCCAGCAGTGAAGGGGAAGGGACAGGACCCTACGAGCAGTACTTC.